This T cell receptor beta chain was captured by sequencing in a study of Ad26.COV2.S vaccination and SARS-CoV-2 variants. For the study at large: The donor was enrolled in the Ad26.COV2.S arm of the COV1001 trial. General observations from the study: Total T cell responses were possibly underestimated by TCR breadth and depth analyses.

Treatment in this sample: 15 to 20 received Ad26.COV2.S at low or high dose, single or two shots; 5 received placebo; per-sample allocation not given. Sample collection was performed on day 63 after the first vaccine or placebo injection. Adults aged 18-55 years in Boston included the donor. Sequencing used immunoSEQ multiplex PCR; TCRdb keeps in-frame clones, though not all of them. Found here are hundreds of thousands of clones, more than 85% of them singletons; the top ten hold approximately 5%. The CDR3 is made up of 15 amino acids. The ends lost 4 bases at V and 7 bases at J; junction bases unmatched: 12. Germline CDR1 reads SGHRS; CDR2 reads YFSETQ. Note on this clone: Its antigen is still unknown.

The J gene is TRBJ2-7, the V gene TRBV5-1; 9 positions agree with TRBD1. The sequencing used peripheral blood, collected in a trial of Ad26.COV2.S vaccine versus placebo. The sequence was obtained from a person between 18 and 65 years old who received the Ad26.COV2.S COVID-19 vaccine or a placebo. DNA for the CDR3: TGCGCCAGCAGCATCGGGACAGGGAGGGTCGGTGAGCAGTACTTC. Protein: CASSIGTGRVGEQYF.